This entry lists 23 T cell receptor beta chains sequenced from one sample in a study of CXCR3-negative and CXCR3-positive naive CD8 T cells. Findings and limits, study-wide: CXCR3-positive naive cells carried more hydrophobic TRB CDR3s than CXCR3-negative naive cells did.

The TRB libraries of cDNA were built by UMI-labeled 5' RACE. For each CDR3 protein, TCRdb gives one entry from its re-call of the 5' RACE reads, without DNA. This repertoire includes 60,000 to 70,000 distinct CDR3 sequences. These receptors' targets are unknown. Material for sequencing was naive CXCR3+ CD8+ T cells from blood. Subset here: CD45RO-CCR7+CD27+CD95- naive CD8+ T cells expressing CXCR3 (TNR3+). Receptors originate from a human donor in good health. Some clones in this sample may be carry-over from other donors' samples.

V usage is TRBV27 and J usage is TRBJ2-5; the D call from TCRdb, TRBD2, cannot be confirmed without DNA. Germline CDR1 reads MNHEY; CDR2 reads SMNVEV (reference sequence). This CDR3 spans 14 amino acids. Here the CDR3 reads CATRPGLPKETQYF.

The V call is TRBV28, the J call TRBJ2-2. The CDR3 is made up of 11 amino acids. Germline assignment: CDR1 MDHEN and CDR2 SYDVKM. The CDR3 loop reads CASRYTGELFF.

This chain connects TRBV11-2 to TRBJ2-7; the D call of TRBD2 rests on TCRdb alone, since no DNA is present to check it. This CDR3 comprises 17 residues. CDR1 and CDR2 from the germline V gene are SGHAT and FQNNGV. CDR3 region: CASSFGTSGVHSYEQYF.

This chain's CDR3 is CASSLGLSEQYF. V usage is TRBV7-9 and J usage is TRBJ2-7. The length of the CDR3 is 12 residues. CDR1 and CDR2 (germline): SEHNR, FQNEAQ (reference sequence). Full variable domain (outside the CDR3, taken from reference TRBV7-9 and TRBJ2-7): DTGVSQNPRHKITKRGQNVTFRCDPISEHNRLYWYRQTLGQGPEFLTYFQNEAQLEKSRLLSDRFSAERPKGSFSTLEIQRTEQGDSAMYLCASSLGLSEQYFGPGTRLTVT.

V is TRBV7-9 and J is TRBJ2-7. Germline CDR1 is SEHNR and CDR2 is FQNEAQ (reference sequence). There are 14 residues in the CDR3. CDR3 sequence: CASSFIQDAYEQYF.

J is TRBJ2-7 and V is TRBV20-1. The germline CDR1 and CDR2 sequences are DFQATT and SNEGSKA (reference sequence). CDR3 length: 16 amino acids. CDR3: CSARERASRNPYEQYF.

The chain carries TRBV28 and TRBJ1-1; TCRdb gives TRBD1 as the D gene, but with no DNA this cannot be confirmed. The CDR3 has 14 amino acids. Germline CDR1 reads MDHEN; CDR2 reads SYDVKM. The CDR3 sequence is CASSSDRVWTEAFF.

V is TRBV7-6 and J is TRBJ2-7; without DNA, the TCRdb call of TRBD1 cannot be checked. Germline CDR1 and CDR2: SGHVS and FNYEAQ. CDR3 length: 14 residues. CDR3 residues: CASSDIAGVGEQYF.

The chain combines TRBV4-3 with TRBJ1-1; TCRdb's assignment of TRBD1 cannot be checked, as there is no DNA. The CDR3 has 16 amino acids. The germline V gene encodes CDR1 LGHNA and CDR2 YSLEER. CDR3 amino acids: CASSQVDRGLETEAFF.

The chain joins TRBV27 to TRBJ2-3; as DNA is missing, the TRBD1 call by TCRdb cannot be tested. CDR3 length: 17 residues. CDR1 and CDR2 (germline): MNHEY, SMNVEV (reference sequence). CDR3 loop: CASSFIPGGGPADTQYF.

The rearrangement joins TRBV5-5 to TRBJ2-1; TCRdb's D gene call, TRBD2, goes unchecked for lack of DNA. CDR1 is SGHKS, CDR2 YYEKEE, per germline (reference sequence). There are 13 residues in the CDR3. The CDR3 is CASSLTSGREQFF.

V and J are TRBV29-1 and TRBJ2-7; the D call from TCRdb, TRBD2, cannot be confirmed without DNA. This CDR3 spans 13 amino acids. Germline CDR1 and CDR2: SQVTM and ANQGSEA. The CDR3 sequence is CSALDGSSYEQYF.

The CDR3 region is CASSFRGALLGEQYF. The J gene is TRBJ2-7, the V gene TRBV6-2 or TRBV6-3; TCRdb gives TRBD2 as the D gene, but with no DNA this cannot be confirmed. The CDR3 is 15 residues long. The V gene's germline CDR1 is MNHEY and CDR2 SVGEGT.

V and J are TRBV7-7 and TRBJ2-7. The CDR3 extends over 13 amino acids. The germline gives CDR1 SSHAT, CDR2 FNYEAQ (reference sequence). The CDR3 loop is CASSLSSSYEQYF.

This chain connects TRBV15 to TRBJ2-1; the TRBD2 assignment by TCRdb is unverifiable without DNA. The CDR3 totals 16 residues. Germline-derived CDR1 and CDR2 are LNHNV and YYDKDF (reference sequence). The CDR3 sequence is CATSRYSGGDYNEQFF.

The V call is TRBV15, the J call TRBJ1-1; TCRdb proposes TRBD1, but this gene call is untestable without DNA. This CDR3 is built from 15 residues. From germline, CDR1 is LNHNV and CDR2 YYDKDF (reference sequence). The CDR3 sequence is CATSRDWQGGTEAFF.

The chain has TRBV5-6 and TRBJ2-7. The CDR3 has 14 residues. Germline CDR1 reads SGHDT; CDR2 reads YYEEEE. CDR3 sequence reads: CASSRLLLHYEQYF.

The V gene is TRBV7-2, the J gene TRBJ2-5; no DNA is available, so the TRBD1 call from TCRdb remains unchecked. The CDR3 totals 15 residues. CDR1 and CDR2 from the germline V gene are SGHTA and FQGNSA. CDR3 protein: CASSEALTGGETQYF.

This chain connects TRBV7-9 to TRBJ2-7; as DNA is missing, the TRBD1 call by TCRdb cannot be tested. This CDR3 spans 15 amino acids. Germline V CDR1 and CDR2: SEHNR, FQNEAQ (reference sequence). The CDR3 sequence: CASSGVQGSPYEQYF.

V and J are TRBV29-1 and TRBJ2-7. The CDR3 sequence is 12 residues long. The germline CDR1 and CDR2 sequences are SQVTM and ANQGSEA. CDR3 protein: CSVGMAYYEQYF.

This chain uses TRBV7-6 with TRBJ2-7; TCRdb proposes TRBD2, but this gene call is untestable without DNA. The CDR3 runs to 17 residues. Germline V gene data show CDR1 as SGHVS and CDR2 as FNYEAQ. This CDR3 reads CASSLYGSGGPPSEQYF.

This rearrangement joins TRBV27 to TRBJ1-6. Germline V gives CDR1 MNHEY, CDR2 SMNVEV (reference sequence). The CDR3 extends over 14 amino acids. Here the CDR3 reads CASTPTGGWTPLHF.

The J gene is TRBJ2-2, the V gene TRBV7-2; TCRdb reports TRBD2, a call that lacks DNA to check it against. This CDR3 is built from 15 residues. Per the germline V gene, CDR1 is SGHTA and CDR2 is FQGNSA. The CDR3: CASSRLAGVPGELFF.